This entry lists 14 T cell receptor beta chains sequenced from one sample in a study of graft-versus-host responses after intestinal transplantation. Method: immunoSEQ multiplex PCR; TCRdb's copy keeps in-frame clones and lacks some. This sample has around 38,000 clones; under 85% occur once, and the top ten carry roughly 3.6%. Here the sequenced sample was PBMCs, taken 1070 days after transplant. Receptor source: a human patient who received an intestinal transplant, so some T cells may come from the graft donor.

V is TRBV6-1 and J is TRBJ2-1; 13 nucleotides align to TRBD2. CDR3 length: 21 residues. CDR1 and CDR2 (germline): MNHNS, SASEGT. With V trimmed by 0 bases and J by 9 bases, 20 bases remained unmatched. Here the CDR3 reads CASSEAWGKGTSGTPKGEQFF. Written as DNA, the CDR3 is TGTGCCAGCAGTGAAGCTTGGGGGAAAGGGACTAGCGGGACCCCTAAAGGTGAGCAGTTCTTC.

V is TRBV21-1 and J is TRBJ2-5; the table calls TRBD2, which could not be checked here. TRBV21-1 is recorded as a pseudogene. The length of the CDR3 is 16 residues. CDR3 in amino acids: CASSKGPVSNRETQYF. In DNA form, the CDR3 reads TGTGCCAGCAGCAAAGGGCCCGTTAGCAATAGAGAGACCCAGTACTTC.

This sequence joins TRBV7-9 and TRBJ2-6; possibly TRBD1 for D (6 bases). The CDR3 is 17 amino acids. Deletions cut 2 bases from V and 2 bases from J, with 13 bases between. CDR1 SEHNR and CDR2 FQNEAQ come from the germline V gene (reference sequence). In DNA form, the CDR3 reads TGTGCCAGCAGCTTATCGACAGGAATCCCTGGGGCCAACGTCCTGACTTTC. It codes for CASSLSTGIPGANVLTF.

The chain recombines TRBV4-2 with TRBJ2-2; D unclear. Trimming left V 0 bases short and J 4 bases short, with 12 bases between. Per germline, CDR1 LGHNA and CDR2 YNFKEQ. CDR3 size: 16 residues. CDR3 DNA: TGTGCCAGCAGCCAAGAGGTTGTGGCCCCCACCGGGGAGCTGTTTTTT. Amino acid sequence: CASSQEVVAPTGELFF.

This chain uses TRBV21-1 with TRBJ2-5; the DNA was not used to check the table's D call, TRBD1. TRBV21-1 is described as a pseudogene. The CDR3 spans 13 residues. The CDR3 coding sequence is TGTGCCAGCAGCAAGACAGGGTTTGAGACCCAGTACTTC. Amino acid sequence: CASSKTGFETQYF.

The chain recombines TRBV6-1 with TRBJ2-5; D remains ambiguous. The V and J ends lost 8 bases and 2 bases respectively, with 12 bases between them. The CDR3 consists of 13 residues. The V gene's germline CDR1 is MNHNS and CDR2 SASEGT. In nucleotides, the CDR3 is TGTGCCAGCTCACGGACGGTGCAAGAGACCCAGTACTTC. Its protein product is CASSRTVQETQYF.

This chain connects TRBV28 to TRBJ1-6; possibly TRBD1 for D (5 bases). V lost 6 bases, J lost 3 bases, and 12 bases lay in between. The CDR3 spans 15 residues. Germline V gives CDR1 MDHEN, CDR2 SYDVKM. The CDR3 nucleotides are TGTGCCAGCAGCCCCCCCGGGGGCTATAATTCACCCCTCCACTTT. Translated, it gives CASSPPGGYNSPLHF.

The chain carries TRBV6-1 and TRBJ1-3; D uncertain. The CDR3 totals 13 residues. Trimming pared 7 bases from V and 4 bases from J, leaving 11 bases between. CDR1 MNHNS and CDR2 SASEGT come from the germline V gene. The CDR3 region is CASMRLGGNTIYF. Written as DNA, the CDR3 is TGTGCCAGCATGAGGTTGGGAGGAAACACCATATATTTT.

J is TRBJ1-6 and V is TRBV13; 7 nucleotides align to TRBD1. Germline-derived CDR1 and CDR2 are PRHDT and FYEKMQ (reference sequence). The CDR3 extends over 15 amino acids. J lost 6 bases, V lost 5 bases, and 7 bases had no gene match. The CDR3 sequence: CASSRRTGLNSPLHF. CDR3 sequence (DNA): TGTGCCAGCAGCCGCCGGACAGGCCTTAATTCACCCCTCCACTTT.

The genes are TRBV5-4 and TRBJ1-2, with 10 bases identical to TRBD1. After removal of 3 bases from V and 7 bases from J, the junction contained 6 bases not matched to a gene. The germline gives CDR1 SGHNT, CDR2 YYREEE (reference sequence). The length of the CDR3 is 14 residues. The CDR3 sequence: CASSSDRGRGGYTF. CDR3 nucleotides: TGTGCCAGCAGCTCCGACAGGGGGCGTGGTGGCTACACCTTC.

The V call is TRBV10-3, the J call TRBJ2-5, with 7 bases matching TRBD1. The CDR3 totals 14 residues. Looked up from germline, CDR1 is ENHRY and CDR2 is SYGVKD. V shed 6 bases and J 3 bases; nucleotides not matched to a gene: 7. The CDR3: CAISPGQREETQYF. The CDR3 bases are TGTGCCATCAGCCCGGGACAGAGAGAAGAGACCCAGTACTTC.

V gene TRBV30 combines with J gene TRBJ1-5; D is unresolved. Germline V gene sequence: CDR1 GTSNPN, CDR2 SVGIG (reference sequence). V lost 5 bases and J lost 3, with 17 bases in between. The CDR3 covers 15 residues. The CDR3 protein is CAWQSPAGFNQPQHF. The CDR3 DNA reads TGTGCCTGGCAGTCCCCGGCAGGATTCAATCAGCCCCAGCATTTT.

The V call is TRBV11-2, the J call TRBJ2-7; D uncertain. V was pared by 4 bases and J by 2 bases, with 15 bases between. Germline loops: CDR1 SGHAT, CDR2 FQNNGV. CDR3 length: 15 residues. CDR3 amino acids: CASSSAWAGAYEQYF. Written as DNA, the CDR3 is TGTGCCAGCAGCTCTGCGTGGGCAGGAGCCTACGAGCAGTACTTC.

This clone was detected only a few times. The rearrangement uses TRBV19 and TRBJ1-1, with no clear D. Trimming pared 3 bases from V and 1 base from J, leaving 6 bases between. In germline, CDR1 is LNHDA, CDR2 SQIVND (reference sequence). The CDR3 extends over 13 amino acids. CDR3 in amino acids: CASSIIKNTEAFF. DNA of the CDR3: TGTGCCAGTAGTATTATAAAGAACACTGAAGCTTTCTTT. Full variable domain (outside the CDR3, taken from reference TRBV19 and TRBJ1-1): DGGITQSPKYLFRKEGQNVTLSCEQNLNHDAMYWYRQDPGQGLRLIYYSQIVNDFQKGDIAEGYSVSREKKESFPLTVTSAQKNPTAFYLCASSIIKNTEAFFGQGTRLTVV.